The 25 T cell receptor beta chains below were found in one sample sequenced in a study of cytomegalovirus exposure and HLA in healthy donors. PCR amplification relied on 60 Vbeta primers (plus 13 Jbeta primers). The repertoire was sequenced with immunoSEQ multiplex PCR; TCRdb's copy has only in-frame clones and lacks some. The sample lists more than 150,000 clones; 82% were seen once. The sequencing input was PBMCs. The receptors originated from a man aged 40-49 years in good health and CMV-seronegative.

This clone was found once. V and J are TRBV2 and TRBJ1-4; possibly TRBD1 for D (5 bases). CDR3 length equals 12 residues. V was trimmed by 7 bases and J by 7 bases, leaving 10 bases between them. The germline V gene has CDR1 SNHLY and CDR2 FYNNEI. The DNA of the CDR3 is TGTGCCAGCACTCCCCAGGGTGAAAAACTGTTTTTT. It translates to CASTPQGEKLFF.

This sequence joins TRBV19 and TRBJ1-6; tentatively, D is TRBD1 (6 bases). The germline V gene encodes CDR1 LNHDA and CDR2 SQIVND (reference sequence). The CDR3 length is 13 residues. Trimming stripped 10 bases from V and 8 bases from J, with 15 bases between. The chain's CDR3 is CATKDSQDSPLHF. The CDR3 DNA reads as TGTGCCACCAAGGACAGTCAAGATTCACCCCTCCACTTT.

The genes are TRBV6-1 and TRBJ2-5, with 9 bases identical to TRBD1. This CDR3 is built from 15 residues. CDR1 and CDR2 (germline): MNHNS, SASEGT. Trimming cost V 4 bases and J 3 bases; bases outside gene matches: 6. The CDR3 DNA sequence: TGTGCCAGCAGTGTTAACAGGGGGCGCGAAGAGACCCAGTACTTC. Protein sequence: CASSVNRGREETQYF.

This clone appeared a single time. The chain has TRBV5-6 and TRBJ2-1; TRBD2 is a possible D gene (5 bases). In germline, CDR1 is SGHDT, CDR2 YYEEEE. V was trimmed by 0 bases and J by 7 bases, leaving 20 bases between them. The CDR3 length is 17 residues. In nucleotides, the CDR3 is TGTGCCAGCAGCTTGGGGGCCCCCGACTACATGGGAAATGAGCAGTTCTTC. This gives the protein CASSLGAPDYMGNEQFF.

This chain links TRBV5-1 with TRBJ2-2, with 7 bases aligning to TRBD1. The CDR3 has 15 amino acids. With V trimmed by 4 bases and J by 1 base, 4 bases remained unmatched. The germline CDR1 and CDR2 sequences are SGHRS and YFSETQ. The CDR3 here is CASSLGQWNTGELFF. Here the CDR3 DNA reads TGCGCCAGCAGCCTGGGACAGTGGAACACCGGGGAGCTGTTTTTT.

The chain recombines TRBV18 with TRBJ1-4, with D possibly TRBD1 on 6 matching bases. The germline gives CDR1 KGHSH, CDR2 LQKENI. V shed 4 bases and J shed 1 base, with 13 bases lying between them. CDR3 length: 16 amino acids. CDR3 nucleotides: TGTGCCAGCTCACTAACGATCAGGGGAACTAATGAAAAACTGTTTTTT. Protein sequence: CASSLTIRGTNEKLFF. The variable domain in full, completed from reference TRBV18 and TRBJ1-4, reads NAGVMQNPRHLVRRRGQEARLRCSPMKGHSHVYWYRQLPEEGLKFMVYLQKENIIDESGMPKERFSAEFPKEGPSILRIQQVVRGDSAAYFCASSLTIRGTNEKLFFGSGTQLSVL.

The rearrangement joins TRBV5-1 to TRBJ2-1, with 9 nucleotides matching TRBD2. The CDR3 spans 16 residues. Trimming took 2 bases from V and 2 from J; bases not matched to a gene: 5. Germline-derived CDR1 and CDR2 are SGHRS and YFSETQ. DNA of the CDR3: TGCGCCAGCAGCTTCGGGGCGGGAGGGACCTACAATGAGCAGTTCTTC. It translates to CASSFGAGGTYNEQFF.

The table lists this clone with a few counts. The DNA for the CDR3 is TGCGCCAGCAGCACGGGACAGACTAGCACAGATACGCAGTATTTT. Its translation: CASSTGQTSTDTQYF. The rearrangement joins TRBV5-1 to TRBJ2-3; TRBD1 aligns across 7 bases. CDR1 and CDR2 (germline): SGHRS, YFSETQ. With 4 bases clipped from V and 0 bases from J, the junction kept 5 bases outside the gene matches. The CDR3 loop spans 15 amino acids.

The rearrangement uses TRBV5-3 and TRBJ1-1, with 9 nucleotides matching TRBD1. TRBV5-3 is designated an ORF whose function remains uncertain. Germline trimming cut 3 bases from V and 5 bases from J; bases unmatched to any gene: 11. The CDR3 sequence is 16 residues long. Here the CDR3 reads CARSYRNRGRDTEAFF. The CDR3 nucleotides read TGTGCCAGAAGCTACCGCAACAGGGGGCGAGATACTGAAGCTTTCTTT.

This chain connects TRBV5-1 to TRBJ1-6; 10 bases map to TRBD1. The junction had 3 bases not matched to a gene; V was cut back by 4 bases and J by 5 bases. Germline V lookup: CDR1 SGHRS, CDR2 YFSETQ. CDR3 length: 15 amino acids. The CDR3 bases are TGCGCCAGCAGCCAGGACAGGGGGAATAATTCACCCCTCCACTTT. This gives the protein CASSQDRGNNSPLHF.

This clone showed up just a few times. The V call is TRBV6-5, the J call TRBJ2-7; 8 bases align to TRBD1. This CDR3 is built from 13 residues. Germline assignment: CDR1 MNHEY and CDR2 SVGAGI. The V and J ends lost 8 bases and 7 bases, in that order; junction bases with no gene match: 10. This CDR3 is CASRQGQEGEQYF. The CDR3 DNA is TGTGCCAGCCGACAGGGACAGGAAGGAGAGCAGTACTTC.

The rearrangement links TRBV10-3 to TRBJ2-1, with TRBD1 identical over 10 bases. The germline CDR1 and CDR2 sequences are ENHRY and SYGVKD. The CDR3 is made up of 13 amino acids. V lost 10 bases to trimming and J lost 5 bases; unmatched junction nucleotides: 5. CDR3 in DNA: TGTGCCAGTGGGACAGGGGACCACAATGAGCAGTTCTTC. Its translation is CASGTGDHNEQFF.

This clone was seen once. The chain carries TRBV4-1 and TRBJ1-1; 10 nucleotides align to TRBD1. The germline V gene has CDR1 MGHRA and CDR2 YSYEKL. This CDR3 is 14 amino acids long. After removal of 7 bases from V and 8 bases from J, the junction contained 10 bases not matched to a gene. The chain's CDR3 is CASKKPGQGPEAFF. The CDR3, as DNA: TGCGCCAGCAAGAAACCGGGACAGGGGCCAGAAGCTTTCTTT.

This chain links TRBV11-2 with TRBJ2-7; the match to TRBD2 covers 10 bases. The CDR3 is 17 amino acids. Trimming at V came to 1 base and at J to 7 bases, leaving 13 bases not matched to a gene. Germline CDR1 and CDR2: SGHAT and FQNNGV. For the CDR3, the DNA is TGTGCCAGCAGCTTAGGTGGGGCTAGCGGGAGTATGAGAGAGCAGTACTTC. Its protein product is CASSLGGASGSMREQYF. Drawing the rest from reference TRBV11-2 and TRBJ2-7, the complete variable domain is EAGVAQSPRYKIIEKRQSVAFWCNPISGHATLYWYQQILGQGPKLLIQFQNNGVVDDSQLPKDRFSAERLKGVDSTLKIQPAKLEDSAVYLCASSLGGASGSMREQYFGPGTRLTVT.

J is TRBJ2-7 and V is TRBV5-1, with 7 bases fitting TRBD1. CDR1 SGHRS and CDR2 YFSETQ come from the germline V gene. J lost 2 bases, V lost 0 bases, and 8 bases had no gene match. There are 16 residues in the CDR3. The CDR3 region has the DNA TGCGCCAGCAGCTTGGAAGTTCGGCAGGGGGCCTACGAGCAGTACTTC. This codes for CASSLEVRQGAYEQYF.

The chain couples TRBV2 to TRBJ2-7; D gene ambiguous. Between the trimmed V and J ends, which lost 1 base and 6 bases, there was a span of 7 bases. The length of the CDR3 is 12 residues. In germline, CDR1 is SNHLY, CDR2 FYNNEI. CDR3 sequence: CASSEDSLEQYF. Written as DNA, the CDR3 is TGTGCCAGCAGTGAAGACTCACTCGAGCAGTACTTC.

This clone was recorded only once. The V and J genes are TRBV2 and TRBJ1-5; the D gene is possibly TRBD1 (5 bases). Trimming pared 5 bases from V and 0 bases from J, leaving 8 bases between. Germline V gene data show CDR1 as SNHLY and CDR2 as FYNNEI. The CDR3 consists of 14 residues. CDR3 DNA: TGTGCCAGCAGTCAAGACAGTAGCAATCAGCCCCAGCATTTT. It translates to CASSQDSSNQPQHF.

This clone was recorded a few times. Other DNA sequences in the sample encode the same CDR3. This rearrangement joins TRBV5-5 to TRBJ1-1; D is unclear. CDR1 and CDR2 (germline): SGHKS, YYEKEE (reference sequence). Trimming pared 0 bases from V and 1 base from J, leaving 4 bases between. The CDR3 has 13 amino acids. Written as DNA, the CDR3 is TGTGCCAGCAGCTTGGGAGGGAACACTGAAGCTTTCTTT. Translating it yields CASSLGGNTEAFF.

V and J are TRBV23-1 and TRBJ1-4; TRBD1 might be the D (6 bases). TRBV23-1 is an ORF; its function is uncertain. This CDR3 is 17 amino acids long. The V end was cut by 0 bases, the J end by 6 bases, with 17 bases between. In DNA form, the CDR3 reads TGCGCCAGCAGTCAATCGAGGCGGGGGCGAGTTGATGAAAAACTGTTTTTT. Translating it yields CASSQSRRGRVDEKLFF.

CDR3 in DNA: TGTGCCAGCAGCTTAGATCGGGAGGGAGAGACCCAGTACTTC. Amino acids: CASSLDREGETQYF. The gene calls are TRBV7-2 and TRBJ2-5, with TRBD2 matching 8 bases. Trimming at V came to 1 base and at J to 4 bases, leaving 2 bases not matched to a gene. The CDR3 contains 14 residues. CDR1 is SGHTA and CDR2 is FQGNSA in the germline V gene.

This sequence joins TRBV28 and TRBJ1-3; 7 bases align to TRBD1. V was clipped by 1 base and J by 5 bases; unmatched bases: 5. The CDR3 length is 15 residues. Germline V lookup: CDR1 MDHEN, CDR2 SYDVKM. CDR3 in amino acids: CASSLYHRGRNTIYF. The CDR3 region has the DNA TGTGCCAGCAGTTTATACCACAGGGGCAGAAACACCATATATTTT.

This clone appeared once. This chain uses TRBV5-1 with TRBJ2-2, with D possibly matching TRBD2 (6 bases). The CDR3 runs 16 residues. Germline CDR1 and CDR2: SGHRS and YFSETQ. V was clipped by 2 bases and J by 5 bases, with 16 bases between them. DNA for the CDR3: TGCGCCAGCAGCTTCACGGGCGGGATGGGGACCGGGGAGCTGTTTTTT. Its translation is CASSFTGGMGTGELFF.

CDR3 amino acids: CASSPRTGSYNEQFF. In nucleotides, the CDR3 is TGTGCCAGCAGCCCTCGGACAGGCTCCTACAATGAGCAGTTCTTC. This chain links TRBV7-9 with TRBJ2-1; TRBD1 matches at 7 bases. CDR3 size: 15 residues. V was clipped by 5 bases and J by 0 bases; unmatched bases: 4. The germline CDR1 and CDR2 sequences are SEHNR and FQNEAQ (reference sequence).

This chain uses TRBV30 with TRBJ2-7, with D perhaps matching TRBD2 (5 bases). This CDR3 comprises 12 residues. Germline V lookup: CDR1 GTSNPN, CDR2 SVGIG (reference sequence). Trimming took off 5 bases at V and 7 bases at J, with 15 bases between the two ends. The DNA for the CDR3 is TGTGCCTGGTCCCCCGGGGTGAGTGAGCAGTACTTC. Translation gives CAWSPGVSEQYF.

The rearrangement uses TRBV5-1 and TRBJ2-1; tentatively, D is TRBD1 (5 bases). Germline CDR1 and CDR2: SGHRS and YFSETQ. V was shortened by 0 bases and J by 2 bases, with 9 bases between the two germline ends. The CDR3 covers 15 residues. CDR3 region: CASSLEGIAYNEQFF. CDR3 nucleotide sequence: TGCGCCAGCAGCTTGGAGGGGATAGCCTACAATGAGCAGTTCTTC.